Presented here are 24 T cell receptor beta chains from one specimen sequenced in a study of blood T cell repertoires in COVID-19. The table came from immunoSEQ multiplex PCR; TCRdb's copy has only in-frame clones and leaves some out. The sample shows about 95,000 clones, 87% of them seen only once. Input material: peripheral blood. These receptors were taken from a human donor in a cohort sampled during active COVID-19.

This sequence joins TRBV9 and TRBJ1-4; possible D gene TRBD1, 5 bases. V was pared by 5 bases and J by 3 bases, with 14 bases between. The CDR3 contains 15 residues. Germline-derived CDR1 and CDR2 are SGDLS and YYNGEE. CDR3 nucleotide sequence: TGTGCCAGCAGTGCGGGGGGGTCGGCTAATGAAAAACTGTTTTTT. Encoded protein: CASSAGGSANEKLFF. Using reference TRBV9 and TRBJ1-4 for the parts outside the CDR3, the full variable domain is DSGVTQTPKHLITATGQRVTLRCSPRSGDLSVYWYQQSLDQGLQFLIQYYNGEERAKGNILERFSAQQFPDLHSELNLSSLELGDSALYFCASSAGGSANEKLFFGSGTQLSVL.

The chain employs TRBV11-2 and TRBJ2-1, with 11 bases aligning to TRBD2. CDR3 length: 17 amino acids. V lost 2 bases to trimming and J lost 8 bases; unmatched junction nucleotides: 11. CDR1 SGHAT and CDR2 FQNNGV come from the germline V gene. CDR3 sequence: CASSLSSLAGGVYEQFF. The DNA of the CDR3 is TGTGCCAGCAGCTTATCGTCCCTAGCGGGGGGTGTCTATGAGCAGTTCTTC.

The rearrangement links TRBV7-9 to TRBJ1-1; maybe TRBD1 (6 bases). V dropped 4 bases and J dropped 7 bases, with 10 bases sitting between them. This CDR3 comprises 12 residues. Germline V lookup: CDR1 SEHNR, CDR2 FQNEAQ (reference sequence). CDR3: CASSSQGFEAFF. The CDR3 DNA reads TGTGCCAGCAGCTCCCAGGGGTTTGAAGCTTTCTTT.

V and J are TRBV5-4 and TRBJ2-3; possible D gene TRBD2, 7 bases. Germline V lookup: CDR1 SGHNT, CDR2 YYREEE (reference sequence). This CDR3 spans 16 amino acids. Trimming removed 4 bases at V and 2 bases at J, with 17 bases between. CDR3 in amino acids: CASSRGGRGDTDTQYF. DNA of the CDR3: TGTGCCAGCAGCCGGGGAGGGAGGGGGGACACAGATACGCAGTATTTT. Looking up the rest from reference TRBV5-4 and TRBJ2-3 gives the full variable domain: ETGVTQSPTHLIKTRGQQVTLRCSSQSGHNTVSWYQQALGQGPQFIFQYYREEENGRGNFPPRFSGLQFPNYSSELNVNALELDDSALYLCASSRGGRGDTDTQYFGPGTRLTVL.

This chain links TRBV7-3 with TRBJ2-3, with TRBD1 matching 8 bases. The V gene's germline CDR1 is SGHTA and CDR2 FQGTGA. This CDR3 region has 14 residues. Trimming at V came to 5 bases and at J to 4 bases, leaving 5 bases not matched to a gene. This chain's CDR3 is CASSPRTGSDTQYF. The CDR3 DNA reads as TGTGCCAGCAGCCCCCGGACAGGGTCAGATACGCAGTATTTT.

The CDR3 is CASSLGQGDTGELFF. CDR3 bases: TGTGCCAGCAGCTTAGGGCAGGGTGACACCGGGGAGCTGTTTTTT. This chain connects TRBV7-9 to TRBJ2-2, with D perhaps matching TRBD1 (5 bases). The germline V gene has CDR1 SEHNR and CDR2 FQNEAQ (reference sequence). The V end lost 1 base, the J end lost 3 bases, and 9 bases lay between the germline ends. This CDR3 has 15 amino acids. The full variable domain, in which reference TRBV7-9 and TRBJ2-2 provide the parts outside the CDR3, is DTGVSQNPRHKITKRGQNVTFRCDPISEHNRLYWYRQTLGQGPEFLTYFQNEAQLEKSRLLSDRFSAERPKGSFSTLEIQRTEQGDSAMYLCASSLGQGDTGELFFGEGSRLTVL.

The chain links TRBV3-1 (or the pseudogene TRBV3-2) to TRBJ2-2; TRBD1 matches 8 bases. The CDR3 totals 15 residues. The junction had 9 bases not matched to a gene; V was cut back by 4 bases and J by 8 bases. The germline V gene has CDR1 LGHDT and CDR2 YNNKEL (reference sequence). CDR3 coding DNA: TGTGCCAGCAGCCTCGGACAGGGTTACGTTGGGGAGCTGTTTTTT. Its protein is CASSLGQGYVGELFF.

The J gene is TRBJ2-1, the V gene TRBV6-5; TRBD1 matches 7 bases. Germline CDR1 MNHEY, CDR2 SVGAGI. Germline trimming cut 2 bases from V and 7 bases from J; bases unmatched to any gene: 11. CDR3 size: 16 residues. CDR3 bases: TGTGCCAGCAGTTACGTGCCGGGACAGTTGACTAATGAGCAGTTCTTC. Amino acid sequence: CASSYVPGQLTNEQFF.

The rearrangement links TRBV2 to TRBJ2-3; 14 nucleotides line up with TRBD2. CDR3 size: 15 residues. The germline gives CDR1 SNHLY, CDR2 FYNNEI. V shed 7 bases and J 5 bases; nucleotides not matched to a gene: 5. Written as DNA, the CDR3 is TGTGCCAGCACCGGCGGACTAGCGGGGGGAGATACGCAGTATTTT. Encoded protein: CASTGGLAGGDTQYF.

This clone was recorded once. This sequence joins TRBV6-2 or TRBV6-3 and TRBJ1-2; D is possibly TRBD1 (5 bases). The CDR3 is 14 residues long. Trimming removed 4 bases at V and 6 bases at J, with 15 bases between. In germline, CDR1 is MNHEY, CDR2 SVGEGT. CDR3 bases: TGTGCCAGCAGTTCCACCCGGGGGGTCGATGGCTACACCTTC. This gives the protein CASSSTRGVDGYTF.

The chain joins TRBV7-8 to TRBJ2-7, with 7 bases aligning to TRBD2. The CDR3 is made up of 16 amino acids. V shed 2 bases, J shed 0 bases, and the junction held 7 bases outside the gene matches. Germline V lookup: CDR1 SGHVS, CDR2 FQNEAQ. The CDR3 nucleotides are TGTGCCAGCAGCTTAATGTTCGCTAGCGGCTCCTACGAGCAGTACTTC. Translating gives CASSLMFASGSYEQYF.

This clone was found once. This chain links TRBV12-5 with TRBJ2-2; weak D call: TRBD2 (5 bases). Germline CDR1 reads LGHNT; CDR2 reads FRNRAP. Trimming cost V 5 bases and J 5 bases, with 15 bases left between them. The CDR3 contains 15 residues. CDR3 loop: CASGQHAGGTGELFF. The CDR3 bases are TGTGCTAGTGGTCAACACGCCGGCGGGACCGGGGAGCTGTTTTTT.

This chain uses TRBV7-8 with TRBJ1-1; perhaps TRBD1 as D (6 bases). The V end lost 2 bases, the J end lost 10 bases, and 11 bases lay between the germline ends. Germline CDR1 is SGHVS and CDR2 is FQNEAQ. This CDR3 has 12 amino acids. The CDR3 is CASSLTGIGAFF. The CDR3 coding sequence is TGTGCCAGCAGCTTAACAGGGATTGGAGCTTTCTTT. The full variable domain, in which reference TRBV7-8 and TRBJ1-1 provide the parts outside the CDR3, is GAGVSQSPRYKVAKRGQDVALRCDPISGHVSLFWYQQALGQGPEFLTYFQNEAQLDKSGLPSDRFFAERPEGSVSTLKIQRTQQEDSAVYLCASSLTGIGAFFGQGTRLTVV.

The chain is built from TRBV18 and TRBJ1-5; D unresolved. The CDR3 extends over 16 amino acids. Looked up from germline, CDR1 is KGHSH and CDR2 is LQKENI. V was trimmed by 0 bases and J by 2 bases, leaving 11 bases between them. The CDR3 is CASSPPESWGNQPQHF. In DNA, the CDR3 is TGTGCCAGCTCACCACCGGAGAGTTGGGGCAATCAGCCCCAGCATTTT.

The gene calls are TRBV29-1 and TRBJ2-3; D unclear. Germline V CDR1 and CDR2: SQVTM, ANQGSEA. CDR3 length equals 12 residues. Trimming removed 3 bases from V and 4 bases from J, with 8 bases in between. The CDR3 DNA is TGCAGCGTTGACGTGCAGTCAGATACGCAGTATTTT. Its translation: CSVDVQSDTQYF.

The V call is TRBV7-3, the J call TRBJ2-5; 9 bases are a match to TRBD2. The J segment lost 5 bases and the V segment lost 5 bases, leaving 6 bases of the junction unmatched. This CDR3 is built from 14 residues. Germline CDR1 is SGHTA and CDR2 is FQGTGA. CDR3 nucleotides: TGTGCCAGCAGCCCGGGGACTAGCACCGAGACCCAGTACTTC. As protein: CASSPGTSTETQYF.

This chain uses TRBV30 with TRBJ1-2; the match to TRBD1 covers 8 bases. J gave up 1 base and V 2 bases, and 6 bases lay outside the gene matches. The CDR3 runs to 15 residues. CDR1 and CDR2 from the germline V gene are GTSNPN and SVGIG (reference sequence). This chain's CDR3 is CAWSMTGAINYGYTF. In DNA form, the CDR3 reads TGTGCCTGGAGTATGACAGGGGCGATTAACTATGGCTACACCTTC. Using reference TRBV30 and TRBJ1-2 for the parts outside the CDR3, the full variable domain is SQTIHQWPATLVQPVGSPLSLECTVEGTSNPNLYWYRQAAGRGLQLLFYSVGIGQISSEVPQNLSASRPQDRQFILSSKKLLLSDSGFYLCAWSMTGAINYGYTFGSGTRLTVV.

The chain employs TRBV6-2 or TRBV6-3 and TRBJ2-1; perhaps TRBD1 as D (6 bases). Germline V lookup: CDR1 MNHEY, CDR2 SVGEGT. This CDR3 is 16 amino acids long. Trimming pared 5 bases from V and 7 bases from J, leaving 21 bases between. The CDR3 sequence is CASSHPQGQRRNEQFF. The CDR3 DNA reads as TGTGCCAGCAGTCACCCCCAAGGACAGCGCAGAAATGAGCAGTTCTTC.

This clone showed up just once. The V and J genes are TRBV7-8 and TRBJ1-1; the D gene is possibly TRBD1 (6 bases). Germline values: CDR1 SGHVS, CDR2 FQNEAQ. This CDR3 contains 13 residues. The V end was cut by 1 base, the J end by 10 bases, with 13 bases between. The CDR3 spells CASSLGAGARAFF. In DNA form, the CDR3 reads TGTGCCAGCAGCTTAGGGGCAGGGGCTAGAGCTTTCTTT.

The CDR3 region has the DNA TGTGCCAGCAGTCGGACAGCAGGACGTGAAAAACTGTTTTTT. Protein product: CASSRTAGREKLFF. The rearrangement joins TRBV27 to TRBJ1-4; TRBD1 might be the D (6 bases). Trimming removed 5 bases at V and 7 bases at J, with 14 bases between. CDR3 length equals 14 residues. Germline assignment: CDR1 MNHEY and CDR2 SMNVEV (reference sequence).

The sample holds one count of this clone. The rearrangement joins TRBV6-6 to TRBJ1-4, with unresolved D. The V end lost 10 bases, the J end lost 5 bases, and 14 bases lay between the germline ends. This CDR3 is built from 13 residues. Germline CDR1 is MNHNY and CDR2 is SVGAGI (reference sequence). The CDR3 loop is CATRAGINEKLFF. The CDR3 nucleotides are TGTGCCACCCGCGCAGGAATAAATGAAAAACTGTTTTTT.

This chain links TRBV7-2 with TRBJ1-1, with unresolved D. The CDR3 length is 14 residues. Germline V lookup: CDR1 SGHTA, CDR2 FQGNSA. V was pared by 6 bases and J by 8 bases, with 19 bases between. CDR3 bases: TGTGCCAGCAGTCTTATCCAATCCCCCGGGGAAGCTTTCTTT. This translates into CASSLIQSPGEAFF.

This clone has just one count. The rearrangement uses TRBV5-1 and TRBJ2-1, with TRBD2 matching over 8 bases. Germline V lookup: CDR1 SGHRS, CDR2 YFSETQ. The CDR3 is 15 residues long. Trimming removed 5 bases from V and 4 bases from J; junction bases left unmatched: 8. The CDR3 sequence: CASRAGEASYNEQFF. Here the CDR3 DNA reads TGCGCCAGCAGAGCGGGGGAGGCATCTTACAATGAGCAGTTCTTC.

The chain employs TRBV10-3 and TRBJ2-1; possible D gene TRBD2, 5 bases. The CDR3 covers 16 residues. CDR1 and CDR2 (germline): ENHRY, SYGVKD. With 10 bases removed from V and 2 bases from J, the gap between germline ends came to 21 bases. The DNA for the CDR3 is TGTGCCACCCGGGTCGGTGCTAGCTTTCCCTACAATGAGCAGTTCTTC. It specifies CATRVGASFPYNEQFF.